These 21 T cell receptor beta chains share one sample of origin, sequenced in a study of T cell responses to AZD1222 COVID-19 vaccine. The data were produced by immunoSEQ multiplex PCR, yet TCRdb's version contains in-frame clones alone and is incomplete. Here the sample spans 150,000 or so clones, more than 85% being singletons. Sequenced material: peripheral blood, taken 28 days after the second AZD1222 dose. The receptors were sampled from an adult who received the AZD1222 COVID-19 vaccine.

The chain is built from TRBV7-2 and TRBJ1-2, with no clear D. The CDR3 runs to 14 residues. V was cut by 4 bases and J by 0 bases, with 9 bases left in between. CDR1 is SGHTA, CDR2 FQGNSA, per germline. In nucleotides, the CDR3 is TGTGCCAGCAGCTCTCGGGCCACTAACTATGGCTACACCTTC. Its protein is CASSSRATNYGYTF.

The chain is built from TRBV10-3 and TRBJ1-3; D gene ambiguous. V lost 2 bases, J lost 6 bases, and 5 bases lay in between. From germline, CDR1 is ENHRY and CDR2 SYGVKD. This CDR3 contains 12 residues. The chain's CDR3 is CAISETENTIYF. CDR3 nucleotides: TGTGCCATCAGTGAGACGGAAAACACCATATATTTT.

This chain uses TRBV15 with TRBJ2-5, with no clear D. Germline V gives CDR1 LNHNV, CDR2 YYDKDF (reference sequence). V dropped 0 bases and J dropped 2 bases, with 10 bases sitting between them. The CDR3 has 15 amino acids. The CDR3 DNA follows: TGTGCCACCAGCAGAGATGGGTTGGGACAAGAGACCCAGTACTTC. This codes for CATSRDGLGQETQYF.

CDR3 in amino acids: CASSKDRGDEAFF. In nucleotides, the CDR3 is TGCGCCAGCAGCAAGGACAGGGGAGACGAAGCTTTCTTT. The chain recombines TRBV5-1 with TRBJ1-1; TRBD1 matches 9 bases. Germline CDR1 and CDR2: SGHRS and YFSETQ. The V gene end was trimmed by 4 bases and the J gene end by 8 bases; junction bases not matched to a gene: 6. The CDR3 is 13 residues long.

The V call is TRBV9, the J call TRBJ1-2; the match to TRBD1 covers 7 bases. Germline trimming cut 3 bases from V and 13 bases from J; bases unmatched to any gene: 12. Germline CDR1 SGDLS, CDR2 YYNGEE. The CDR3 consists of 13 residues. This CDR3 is CASSGTGTYGLTF. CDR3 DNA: TGTGCCAGCAGCGGGACAGGAACTTATGGGCTCACCTTC.

CDR3 loop: CASSQAPWLAGDNYGYTF. Here the CDR3 DNA reads TGCGCCAGCAGCCAAGCCCCGTGGTTGGCAGGGGATAACTATGGCTACACCTTC. This chain uses TRBV4-3 with TRBJ1-2; D might be TRBD1 (6 bases). V was shortened by 1 base and J by 1 base, with 19 bases between the two germline ends. CDR3 length: 18 residues. Germline values: CDR1 LGHNA, CDR2 YSLEER.

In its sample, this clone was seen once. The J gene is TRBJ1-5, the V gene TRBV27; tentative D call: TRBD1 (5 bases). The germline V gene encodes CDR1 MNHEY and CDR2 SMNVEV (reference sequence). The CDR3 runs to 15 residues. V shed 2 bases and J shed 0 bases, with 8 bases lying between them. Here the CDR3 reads CASSLLQDSNQPQHF. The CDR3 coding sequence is TGTGCCAGCAGTTTACTACAGGATAGCAATCAGCCCCAGCATTTT.

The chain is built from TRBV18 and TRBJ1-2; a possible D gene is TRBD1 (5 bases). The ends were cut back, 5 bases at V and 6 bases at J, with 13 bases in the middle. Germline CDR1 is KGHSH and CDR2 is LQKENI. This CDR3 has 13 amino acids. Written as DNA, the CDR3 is TGTGCCAGCTCAATTCGGGGAGGGGATGGCTACACCTTC. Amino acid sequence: CASSIRGGDGYTF.

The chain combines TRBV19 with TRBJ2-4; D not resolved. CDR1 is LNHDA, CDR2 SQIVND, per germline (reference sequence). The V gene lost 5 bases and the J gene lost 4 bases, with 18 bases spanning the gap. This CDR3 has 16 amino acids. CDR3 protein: CASSRVGKNGKNIQYF. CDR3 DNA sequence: TGTGCCAGTAGTCGCGTTGGAAAAAATGGGAAAAACATTCAGTACTTC.

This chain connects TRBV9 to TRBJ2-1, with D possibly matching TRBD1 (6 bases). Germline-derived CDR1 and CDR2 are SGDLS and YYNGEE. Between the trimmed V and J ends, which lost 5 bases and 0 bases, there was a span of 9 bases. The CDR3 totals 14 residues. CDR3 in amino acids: CASSGTRSYNEQFF. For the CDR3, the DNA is TGTGCCAGCAGTGGGACACGCTCCTACAATGAGCAGTTCTTC.

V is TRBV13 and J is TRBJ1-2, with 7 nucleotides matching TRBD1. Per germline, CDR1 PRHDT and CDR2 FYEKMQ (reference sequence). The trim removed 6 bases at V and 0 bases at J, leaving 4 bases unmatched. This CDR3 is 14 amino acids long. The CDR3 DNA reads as TGTGCCAGCAGACCTGGGACAGCTAACTATGGCTACACCTTC. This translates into CASRPGTANYGYTF.

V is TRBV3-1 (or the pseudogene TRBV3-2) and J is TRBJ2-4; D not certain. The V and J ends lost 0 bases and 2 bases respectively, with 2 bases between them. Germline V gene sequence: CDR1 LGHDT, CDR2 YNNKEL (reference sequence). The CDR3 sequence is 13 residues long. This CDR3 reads CASSQDPKNIQYF. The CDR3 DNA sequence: TGTGCCAGCAGCCAAGATCCCAAAAACATTCAGTACTTC.

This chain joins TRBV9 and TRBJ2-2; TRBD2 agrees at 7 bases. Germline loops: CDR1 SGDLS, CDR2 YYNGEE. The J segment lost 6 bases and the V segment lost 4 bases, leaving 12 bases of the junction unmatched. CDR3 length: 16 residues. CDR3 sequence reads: CASSPSGDYAPGELFF. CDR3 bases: TGTGCCAGCAGCCCCTCCGGGGACTATGCACCCGGGGAGCTGTTTTTT.

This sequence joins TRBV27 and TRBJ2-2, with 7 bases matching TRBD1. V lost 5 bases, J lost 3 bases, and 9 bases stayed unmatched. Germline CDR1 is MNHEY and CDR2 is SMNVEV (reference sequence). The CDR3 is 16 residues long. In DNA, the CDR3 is TGTGCCAGCAGTCGAGGCCTTGGGACAGACACCGGGGAGCTGTTTTTT. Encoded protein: CASSRGLGTDTGELFF.

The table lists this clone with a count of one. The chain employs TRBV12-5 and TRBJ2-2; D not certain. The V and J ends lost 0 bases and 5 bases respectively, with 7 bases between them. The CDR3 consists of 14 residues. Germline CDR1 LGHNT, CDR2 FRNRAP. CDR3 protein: CASGLVGPTGELFF. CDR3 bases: TGTGCTAGTGGTTTGGTCGGCCCTACCGGGGAGCTGTTTTTT.

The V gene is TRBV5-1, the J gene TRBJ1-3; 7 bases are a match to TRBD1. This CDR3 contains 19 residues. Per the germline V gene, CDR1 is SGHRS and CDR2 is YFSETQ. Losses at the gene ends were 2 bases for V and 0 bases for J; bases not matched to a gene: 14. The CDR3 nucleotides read TGCGCCAGCAGCTTAAACCCCCAGGGACAGCGCTTCTCTGGAAACACCATATATTTT. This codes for CASSLNPQGQRFSGNTIYF. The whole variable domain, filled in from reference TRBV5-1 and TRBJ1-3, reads KAGVTQTPRYLIKTRGQQVTLSCSPISGHRSVSWYQQTPGQGLQFLFEYFSETQRNKGNFPGRFSGRQFSNSRSEMNVSTLELGDSALYLCASSLNPQGQRFSGNTIYFGEGSWLTVV.

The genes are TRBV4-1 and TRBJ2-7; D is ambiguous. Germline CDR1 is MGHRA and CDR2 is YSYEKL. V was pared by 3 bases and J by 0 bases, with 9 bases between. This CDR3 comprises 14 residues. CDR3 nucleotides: TGCGCCAGCAGCCACTCGAGCGCCTCCTACGAGCAGTACTTC. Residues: CASSHSSASYEQYF.

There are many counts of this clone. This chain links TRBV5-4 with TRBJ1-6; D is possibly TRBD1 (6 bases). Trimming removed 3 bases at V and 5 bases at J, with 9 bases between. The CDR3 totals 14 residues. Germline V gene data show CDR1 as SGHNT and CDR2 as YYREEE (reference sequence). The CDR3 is CASSSDRNNSPLHF. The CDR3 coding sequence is TGTGCCAGCAGCTCGGACAGAAATAATTCACCCCTCCACTTT.

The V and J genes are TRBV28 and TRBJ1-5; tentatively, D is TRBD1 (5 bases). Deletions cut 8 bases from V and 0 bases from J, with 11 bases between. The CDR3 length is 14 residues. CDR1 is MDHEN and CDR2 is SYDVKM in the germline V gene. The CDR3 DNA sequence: TGTGCCAGCTTACCAGGGATTAGCAATCAGCCCCAGCATTTT. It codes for CASLPGISNQPQHF.

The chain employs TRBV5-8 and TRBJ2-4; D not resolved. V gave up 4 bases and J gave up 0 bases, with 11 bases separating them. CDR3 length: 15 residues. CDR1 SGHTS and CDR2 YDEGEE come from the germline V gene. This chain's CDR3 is CASSVMTVAKNIQYF. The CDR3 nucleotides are TGTGCCAGCAGCGTTATGACCGTAGCCAAAAACATTCAGTACTTC. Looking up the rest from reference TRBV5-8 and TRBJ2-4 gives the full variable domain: EAGVTQSPTHLIKTRGQQATLRCSPISGHTSVYWYQQALGLGLQFLLWYDEGEERNRGNFPPRFSGRQFPNYSSELNVNALELEDSALYLCASSVMTVAKNIQYFGAGTRLSVL.

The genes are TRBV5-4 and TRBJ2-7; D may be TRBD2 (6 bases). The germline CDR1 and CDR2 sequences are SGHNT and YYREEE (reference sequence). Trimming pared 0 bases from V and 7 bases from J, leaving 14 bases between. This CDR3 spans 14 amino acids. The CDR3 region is CASSLAGSGEEQYF. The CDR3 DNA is TGTGCCAGCAGCTTGGCAGGGTCGGGAGAAGAGCAGTACTTC.